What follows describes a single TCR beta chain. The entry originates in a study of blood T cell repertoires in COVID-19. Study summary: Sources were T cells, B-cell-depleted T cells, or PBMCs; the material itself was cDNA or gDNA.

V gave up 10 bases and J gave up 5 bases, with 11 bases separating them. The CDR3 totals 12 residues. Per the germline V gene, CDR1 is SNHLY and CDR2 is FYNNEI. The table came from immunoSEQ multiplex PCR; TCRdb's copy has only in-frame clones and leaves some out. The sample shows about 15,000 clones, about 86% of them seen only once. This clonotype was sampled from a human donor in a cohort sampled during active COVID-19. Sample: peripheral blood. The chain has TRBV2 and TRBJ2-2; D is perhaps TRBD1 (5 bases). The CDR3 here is CATGIETGELFF. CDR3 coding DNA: TGTGCCACAGGGATTGAAACCGGGGAGCTGTTTTTT.